This TCR beta chain was observed in a study of TIL therapy for anti-PD-1-resistant metastatic lung cancer (dated by TCRdb to about 2021). About the investigation overall: Tumors were harvested before any PD-1/PD-L1 blockade; patients then received nivolumab, and those progressing received lymphodepletion, expanded TIL infusion and IL-2. A median age of about 57 years (range roughly 35-75) and a median tumor PD-L1 proportion score of approximately 6.1% were recorded among enrolled patients. The cohort was composed predominantly of lung adenocarcinoma, with a handful of EGFR-mutant and two ALK-rearranged tumors included, and half of patients were identified as current or former smokers. A median non-synonymous tumor mutation burden of around 1.4 mutations per megabase was determined across the cohort by whole-exome sequencing. Clonotypes were tracked across tumor, expanded TIL product and serial blood samples by T cell receptor beta sequencing of tumor and peripheral blood. Summary of the overall study and its limitations: The baseline peripheral repertoire was partially replaced by infused TIL clonotypes, which then decayed over months, and no apparent association between persistence and response was found. The cohort was highly selected, including more treatment-naive, never-smoker and oncogene-addicted patients than is typical, which limits generalizability. The study protocol defined all tumor marker inferences as exploratory.

TCR beta CDR3 regions were amplified from genomic DNA by bias-controlled multiplex PCR with the immunoSEQ v3 hsTCRB kit. An Illumina NextSeq 500 was used to sequence the TCR libraries, reaching some 2 million read pairs at survey level or roughly 4.5-6 million at deep level. On the authors' methods: Clonality was reported by immunoSEQ Analyzer software, which also assigned V, D and J genes and filtered out non-productive sequences. To compare repertoires between infused TIL and blood, productive Simpson clonality was used along with the Morisita overlap index of productive TRB rearrangements. For each clone in blood, the absolute clonotype count was estimated by multiplying the lymphocyte count by the CD3+ fraction and by the clone's productive frequency. TCRdb limited this immuneACCESS table to in-frame rearrangements with V and J called. A share of clones is missing; checked studies link under half to unresolved V genes, and the rest is unexplained. V and J calls and clone size are those listed in that table; D and trimming were worked out from the DNA. The sample table shows some 57,000 clones, and about nine tenths are seen once. The top ten hold 2.5% to 3% of the sample.

Including cysteine and phenylalanine, the CDR3 has 16 amino acids. CDR3 DNA only is kept here, 48 bases in frame from base 1. CDR1 and CDR2 are read off the germline V gene as SGHTA and FQGNSA. Trimming leaves V shorter by 5 bases and J shorter by 8 bases, with the junction holding 16 bases beyond the gene matches. In regard to this clone: Its antigen is currently not known. No base quality information exists; no much larger clone differs at one position.

What the time point label conveys for this sample: pre-treatment sample, taken before nivolumab and TIL therapy. Adults with stage 4 NSCLC were enrolled in a dual-center phase I trial from 2017 to early 2020. Samples came from a single-arm, open-label phase I trial of tumor-infiltrating lymphocyte therapy with nivolumab in advanced non-small cell lung cancer. Blood mononuclear cells from EDTA tubes were isolated by Ficoll gradient, snap-frozen as pellets, and DNA was extracted with a Qiagen mini-prep kit. The sequence derives from a person aged 25 to 85 with non-small cell lung cancer. Recombination joined TRBV7-2 with TRBJ1-2, with 8 junctional bases fitting TRBD1. Sequencing used blood, obtained at baseline. The CDR3 here reads CASSPSPGQGPLGYTF. In nucleotides, the sequence is TGTGCCAGCAGCCCCAGCCCAGGACAGGGCCCCCTAGGCTACACCTTC.